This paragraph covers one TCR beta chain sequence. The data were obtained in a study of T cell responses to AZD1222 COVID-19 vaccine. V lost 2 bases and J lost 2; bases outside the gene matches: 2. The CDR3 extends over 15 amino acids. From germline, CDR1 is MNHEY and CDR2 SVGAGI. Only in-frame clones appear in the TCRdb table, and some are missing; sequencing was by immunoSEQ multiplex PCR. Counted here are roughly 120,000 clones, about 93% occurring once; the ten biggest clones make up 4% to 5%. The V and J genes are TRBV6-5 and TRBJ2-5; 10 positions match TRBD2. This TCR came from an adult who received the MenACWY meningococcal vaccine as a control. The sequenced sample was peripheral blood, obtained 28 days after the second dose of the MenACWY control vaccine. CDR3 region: CASSYGTSVQETQYF. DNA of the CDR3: TGTGCCAGCAGTTACGGGACTAGCGTACAAGAGACCCAGTACTTC.